This TCR beta chain was documented in a study of cytomegalovirus exposure and HLA in healthy donors. This clone was picked up one time. Its antigen is unknown. Primers for the PCR totalled 60 Vbeta and 13 Jbeta. Libraries were prepared by immunoSEQ multiplex PCR; TCRdb keeps only in-frame clonotypes and omits some of them. This sample has 170,000 or so clones; 65% to 85% occur once, and the top ten carry around 3.1%. Findings of the study overall: Later examination showed HLA-associated TCR beta chains had greater clonal expansion than equally common others. Near-uniform donor sequencing depth was presumed by presence/absence analyses. An ancestry cluster, one associated with Asian ancestry, reportedly showed fewer N-insertions than the approximately 670-donor mean in a later analysis.

Sequences were obtained from PBMCs. The clonotype was recovered from a woman in her 50s in good health and CMV-seropositive.

The CDR3 loop is CATSDRRGWGSYNSPLHF. Written as DNA, the CDR3 is TGTGCCACATCGGACAGGCGTGGATGGGGCTCCTATAATTCACCCCTCCACTTT. The rearrangement joins TRBV5-6 to TRBJ1-6; 7 bases agree with TRBD1. Germline assignment: CDR1 SGHDT and CDR2 YYEEEE. The CDR3 sequence is 18 residues long. With 9 bases clipped from V and 0 bases from J, the junction kept 15 bases outside the gene matches.